A selection of T cell receptor beta chains follows, all from one sample in a study of cytomegalovirus exposure and HLA in healthy donors. Assay: immunoSEQ multiplex PCR; the TCRdb copy retains only in-frame clones and omits some. Of about 160,000 clones in the sample, approximately 80% were seen once. Sequenced input: PBMCs. The receptors originated from a man aged 18 to 35 in good health and CMV-seropositive. Both conserved end residues are part of each CDR3. A D gene is named only where the DNA matches it firmly. Rows give clone size only sometimes, using once, few, many, or a class for an expanded clone.

abundance: -; v_gene: TRBV21-1; d_gene: -; j_gene: TRBJ2-7; len: 13; CDR3nt: TGTGCCAGAATCCACCTAGATTCCTACGAGCAGTACTTC; CDR3aa: CARIHLDSYEQYF
abundance: few; v_gene: TRBV29-1; d_gene: -; j_gene: TRBJ1-1; len: 8; CDR3nt: TGCAGCGTTGGGCCAGCTTTCTTT; CDR3aa: CSVGPAFF
abundance: -; v_gene: TRBV28; d_gene: TRBD2; j_gene: TRBJ2-1; len: 16; CDR3nt: TGTGCCAGCAGTTTGGTGGGACTAGCGAAACTCAATGAGCAGTTCTTC; CDR3aa: CASSLVGLAKLNEQFF
abundance: once; v_gene: TRBV14; d_gene: -; j_gene: TRBJ2-7; len: 15; CDR3nt: TGTGCCAGCAGCCAAGTTTCGGGGTGGGAAAGCGAGCAGTACTTC; CDR3aa: CASSQVSGWESEQYF
abundance: -; v_gene: TRBV14; d_gene: -; j_gene: TRBJ2-6; len: 16; CDR3nt: TGTGCCAGCAGCCGCATTGGGAGGTCTGGGGCCAACGTCCTGACTTTC; CDR3aa: CASSRIGRSGANVLTF
abundance: -; v_gene: TRBV6-5; d_gene: -; j_gene: TRBJ1-1; len: 14; CDR3nt: TGTGCCAGCAGTTACGGTCTGGGGAGCACTGAAGCTTTCTTT; CDR3aa: CASSYGLGSTEAFF
abundance: -; v_gene: TRBV27; d_gene: -; j_gene: TRBJ2-7; len: 13; CDR3nt: TGTGCCAGCAGTTCGGGAATAGTTCTCGAGCAGTACTTC; CDR3aa: CASSSGIVLEQYF
abundance: -; v_gene: TRBV5-6; d_gene: -; j_gene: TRBJ2-1; len: 16; CDR3nt: TGTGCCAGCAGCTTGGCCACAGCGGACTCCTACAATGAGCAGTTCTTC; CDR3aa: CASSLATADSYNEQFF
abundance: -; v_gene: TRBV11-2; d_gene: TRBD1; j_gene: TRBJ1-1; len: 17; CDR3nt: TGTGCCAGCAGCTCGCCCTCCCCCAGGGGGATGAACACTGAAGCTTTCTTT; CDR3aa: CASSSPSPRGMNTEAFF
abundance: -; v_gene: TRBV27; d_gene: -; j_gene: TRBJ1-6; len: 14; CDR3nt: TGTGCCAGCACCGAGACAGGATTGGGCTCACCCCTCCACTTT; CDR3aa: CASTETGLGSPLHF
abundance: -; v_gene: TRBV19; d_gene: TRBD2; j_gene: TRBJ2-1; len: 14; CDR3nt: TGTGCCAGTAGTATAGGGGGAGGGGCTAATGAGCAGTTCTTC; CDR3aa: CASSIGGGANEQFF
abundance: -; v_gene: TRBV5-1; d_gene: TRBD1; j_gene: TRBJ1-4; len: 14; CDR3nt: TGCGCCAGCAGCGAAGGACAGGGGGTTGGGAAACTGTTTTTT; CDR3aa: CASSEGQGVGKLFF
abundance: -; v_gene: TRBV10-1; d_gene: -; j_gene: TRBJ1-2; len: 16; CDR3nt: TGCGCCAGCACGAAGTGTACTCTGCGAGCTAACTATGGCTACACCTTC; CDR3aa: CASTKCTLRANYGYTF
abundance: few; v_gene: TRBV30; d_gene: TRBD2; j_gene: TRBJ2-1; len: 13; CDR3nt: TGTGCCTGGAGTGTCGGCGGGAGCGGGGAGCAGTTCTTC; CDR3aa: CAWSVGGSGEQFF
abundance: -; v_gene: TRBV28; d_gene: TRBD2; j_gene: TRBJ2-1; len: 16; CDR3nt: TGTGCCAGCAGTTTAAAACTAGCGGGAGTACGGAATGAGCAGTTCTTC; CDR3aa: CASSLKLAGVRNEQFF
abundance: -; v_gene: TRBV27; d_gene: TRBD2; j_gene: TRBJ2-5; len: 17; CDR3nt: TGTGCCAGCAGTTTACTGGGACTAGCGGGACCACAAGAGACCCAGTACTTC; CDR3aa: CASSLLGLAGPQETQYF
abundance: few; v_gene: TRBV18; d_gene: TRBD1; j_gene: TRBJ2-7; len: 15; CDR3nt: TGTGCCAGCTCACCACCAGGCCGACAGGGGAGCGAGCAGTACTTC; CDR3aa: CASSPPGRQGSEQYF
abundance: -; v_gene: TRBV14; d_gene: -; j_gene: TRBJ2-1; len: 15; CDR3nt: TGTGCCAGCAGCCACAGGGAGGGGGCCTACAATGAGCAGTTCTTC; CDR3aa: CASSHREGAYNEQFF
abundance: few; v_gene: TRBV7-2; d_gene: -; j_gene: TRBJ1-1; len: 14; CDR3nt: TGTGCCAGCAGCTCAGGGGATCTGGGCACTGAAGCTTTCTTT; CDR3aa: CASSSGDLGTEAFF
abundance: -; v_gene: TRBV4-1; d_gene: -; j_gene: TRBJ2-7; len: 13; CDR3nt: TGCGCCAGCAGCCAAGATCAGTTCTACGAGCAGTACTTC; CDR3aa: CASSQDQFYEQYF
abundance: -; v_gene: TRBV18; d_gene: -; j_gene: TRBJ1-3; len: 15; CDR3nt: TGTGCCAGCTCATCGACAGTACTCTCTGGAAACACCATATATTTT; CDR3aa: CASSSTVLSGNTIYF
abundance: -; v_gene: TRBV20-1; d_gene: -; j_gene: TRBJ2-5; len: 10; CDR3nt: TGCAGTGCTTATAAAGAGACCCAGTACTTC; CDR3aa: CSAYKETQYF
abundance: -; v_gene: TRBV4-1; d_gene: -; j_gene: TRBJ2-7; len: 16; CDR3nt: TGCGCCAGCAGCCCTACGGGAGTGGGGGGGCCCTACGAGCAGTACTTC; CDR3aa: CASSPTGVGGPYEQYF
abundance: -; v_gene: TRBV14; d_gene: -; j_gene: TRBJ1-4; len: 12; CDR3nt: TGTGCCGGCAGCCAAGGCGGCGAAAAACTGTTTTTT; CDR3aa: CAGSQGGEKLFF
abundance: few; v_gene: TRBV7-2; d_gene: -; j_gene: TRBJ1-2; len: 15; CDR3nt: TGTGCCAGCAGTTCCGCCGAGACACGAAACTATGGCTACACCTTC; CDR3aa: CASSSAETRNYGYTF
abundance: few; v_gene: TRBV5-5; d_gene: -; j_gene: TRBJ1-2; len: 15; CDR3nt: TGTGCCAGCAGTTTACGAGTCGGGAGTGACTATGGCTACACCTTC; CDR3aa: CASSLRVGSDYGYTF
abundance: -; v_gene: TRBV29-1; d_gene: -; j_gene: TRBJ1-5; len: 12; CDR3nt: TGCAGCGTTCTGAGTGCCGCGGGGCCCCAGCATTTT; CDR3aa: CSVLSAAGPQHF
abundance: -; v_gene: TRBV15; d_gene: TRBD2; j_gene: TRBJ2-1; len: 12; CDR3nt: TGTGCCACCGCGGGGGGTTACAATGAGCAGTTCTTC; CDR3aa: CATAGGYNEQFF
abundance: few; v_gene: TRBV2; d_gene: -; j_gene: TRBJ1-4; len: 11; CDR3nt: TGTGCCAGCAGTGATAGCGGGAAACTGTTTTTT; CDR3aa: CASSDSGKLFF